This T cell receptor beta chain came from a study of blood T cell repertoires in COVID-19. Produced via immunoSEQ multiplex PCR; TCRdb's table is partial and in-frame only. The sample has around 170,000 clones, less than 90% seen once; the top ten hold approximately 4%. V dropped 4 bases and J dropped 0 bases, with 3 bases sitting between them. CDR1 and CDR2 from the germline V gene are ENHRY and SYGVKD. This CDR3 is built from 13 residues. The chain employs TRBV10-3 and TRBJ1-4; no clear D. This clonotype originated in a woman in her seventies with acute or convalescent COVID-19. Specimen: peripheral blood. The CDR3 is CAISGPTNEKLFF. DNA for the CDR3: TGTGCCATCAGTGGGCCAACTAATGAAAAACTGTTTTTT.